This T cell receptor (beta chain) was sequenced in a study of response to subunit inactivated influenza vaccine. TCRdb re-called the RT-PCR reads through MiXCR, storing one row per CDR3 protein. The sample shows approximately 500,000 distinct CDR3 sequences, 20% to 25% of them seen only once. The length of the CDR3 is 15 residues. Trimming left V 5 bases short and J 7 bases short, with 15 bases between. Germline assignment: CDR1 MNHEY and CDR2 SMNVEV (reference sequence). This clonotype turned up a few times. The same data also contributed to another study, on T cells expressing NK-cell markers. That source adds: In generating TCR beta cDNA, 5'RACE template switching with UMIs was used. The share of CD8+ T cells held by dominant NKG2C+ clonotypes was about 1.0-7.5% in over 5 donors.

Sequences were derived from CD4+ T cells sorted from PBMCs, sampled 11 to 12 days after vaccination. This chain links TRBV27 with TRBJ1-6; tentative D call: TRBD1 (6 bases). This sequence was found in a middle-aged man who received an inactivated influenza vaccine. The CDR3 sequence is CASSLTTGYNSPLHF. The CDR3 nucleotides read TGTGCCAGCAGTCTGACAACAGGGTACAATTCACCCCTCCACTTT.